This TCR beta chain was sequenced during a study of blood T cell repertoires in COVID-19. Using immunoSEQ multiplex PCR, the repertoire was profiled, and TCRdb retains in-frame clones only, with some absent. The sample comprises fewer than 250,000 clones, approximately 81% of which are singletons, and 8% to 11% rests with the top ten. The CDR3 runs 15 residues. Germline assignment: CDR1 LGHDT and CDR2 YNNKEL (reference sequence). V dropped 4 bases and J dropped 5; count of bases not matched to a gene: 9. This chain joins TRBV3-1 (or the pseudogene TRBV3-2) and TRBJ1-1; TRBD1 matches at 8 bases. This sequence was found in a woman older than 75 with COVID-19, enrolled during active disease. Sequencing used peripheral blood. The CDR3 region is CASSPQGARGTEAFF. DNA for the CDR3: TGTGCCAGCAGCCCCCAGGGGGCGCGGGGGACTGAAGCTTTCTTT.